This TCR beta chain was sequenced in a study of T cell responses to AZD1222 COVID-19 vaccine. Whole-study results and caveats: Vaccination with two AZD1222 doses was followed by a rise in Spike-specific TCR breadth and depth. Spike was spanned by vaccine-associated CD4 TCRs, which were dominant at 160-218 and 743-854. Most donors were white British, females outnumbered males, and clonal diversity was possibly underestimated.

Profiled with immunoSEQ multiplex PCR; TCRdb holds only in-frame clones, not every one. The sample has roughly 140,000 clones, 75% to 90% seen once. Comments on this clone: Its antigen is not known.

Germline CDR1 reads MDHEN; CDR2 reads SYDVKM. V shed 3 bases and J 7 bases; nucleotides not matched to a gene: 9. CDR3 length: 16 amino acids. The genes are TRBV28 and TRBJ2-1, with 10 bases aligning to TRBD2. This specimen was peripheral blood, taken on day 0 of AZD1222 vaccination. The sequence derives from an adult in good health. CDR3 amino acids: CASSFTPSGSVNEQFF. The CDR3 DNA follows: TGTGCCAGCAGTTTCACCCCTAGCGGGAGCGTAAATGAGCAGTTCTTC.